The present entry profiles one TCR beta chain with its context. These data are taken from a study of control samples from healthy donors and cancer patients. V lost 1 base, J lost 7 bases, and 11 bases lay in between. Germline assignment: CDR1 LGHDT and CDR2 YNNKEL (reference sequence). The CDR3 is 15 residues long. Sequencing used immunoSEQ multiplex PCR; TCRdb keeps in-frame clones, though not all of them. The sample records under 200,000 clones, just under 95% being singletons. The specimen sequenced was blood. This chain joins TRBV3-1 (or the pseudogene TRBV3-2) and TRBJ1-6; possibly TRBD1 for D (6 bases). The receptor's source is a woman aged 55-70 years in good health. CDR3 bases: TGTGCCAGCAGCCAAGTCGTAGGGGGGAATTCACCCCTCCACTTT. It is translated as CASSQVVGGNSPLHF.